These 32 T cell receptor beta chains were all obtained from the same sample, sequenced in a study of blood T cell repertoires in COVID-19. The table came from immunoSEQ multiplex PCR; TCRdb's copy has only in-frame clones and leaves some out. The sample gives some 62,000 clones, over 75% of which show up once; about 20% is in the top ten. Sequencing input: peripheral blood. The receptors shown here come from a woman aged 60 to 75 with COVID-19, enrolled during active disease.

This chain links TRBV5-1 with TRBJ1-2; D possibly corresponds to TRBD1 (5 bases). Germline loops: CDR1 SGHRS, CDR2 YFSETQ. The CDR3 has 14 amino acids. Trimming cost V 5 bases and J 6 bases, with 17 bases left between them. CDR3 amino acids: CASRRGGEPHGYTF. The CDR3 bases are TGCGCCAGCAGACGGGGAGGGGAGCCCCATGGCTACACCTTC. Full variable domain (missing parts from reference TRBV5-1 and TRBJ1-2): KAGVTQTPRYLIKTRGQQVTLSCSPISGHRSVSWYQQTPGQGLQFLFEYFSETQRNKGNFPGRFSGRQFSNSRSEMNVSTLELGDSALYLCASRRGGEPHGYTFGSGTRLTVV.

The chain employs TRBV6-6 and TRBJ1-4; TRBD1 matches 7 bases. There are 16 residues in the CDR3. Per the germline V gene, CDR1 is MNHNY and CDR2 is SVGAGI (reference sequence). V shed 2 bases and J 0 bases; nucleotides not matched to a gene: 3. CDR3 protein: CASSYRDSSTNEKLFF. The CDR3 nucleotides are TGTGCCAGCAGTTACCGGGACAGCTCAACTAATGAAAAACTGTTTTTT.

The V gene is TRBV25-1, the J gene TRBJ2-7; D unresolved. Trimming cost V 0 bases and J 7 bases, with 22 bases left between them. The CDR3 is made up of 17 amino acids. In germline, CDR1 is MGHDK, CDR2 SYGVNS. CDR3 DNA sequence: TGTGCCAGCAGTGAATACCCCCTAGGCTTACTTCTGGGTGAGCAGTACTTC. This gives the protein CASSEYPLGLLLGEQYF.

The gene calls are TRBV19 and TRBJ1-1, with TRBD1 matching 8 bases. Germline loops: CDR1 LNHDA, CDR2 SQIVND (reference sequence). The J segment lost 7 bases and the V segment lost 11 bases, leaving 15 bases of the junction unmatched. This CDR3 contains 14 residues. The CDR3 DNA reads TGTGCCTGCGTAGCGTGGACAGGGAGGATTGAAGCTTTCTTT. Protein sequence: CACVAWTGRIEAFF. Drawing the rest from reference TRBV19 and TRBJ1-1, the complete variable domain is DGGITQSPKYLFRKEGQNVTLSCEQNLNHDAMYWYRQDPGQGLRLIYYSQIVNDFQKGDIAEGYSVSREKKESFPLTVTSAQKNPTAFYLCACVAWTGRIEAFFGQGTRLTVV.

This CDR3 is CAQQPGHRVTTEAFF. CDR3 coding DNA: TGTGCCCAACAACCGGGACATCGAGTAACCACTGAAGCTTTCTTT. The V call is TRBV30, the J call TRBJ1-1, with D maybe TRBD1 (6 bases). The V gene's germline CDR1 is GTSNPN and CDR2 SVGIG (reference sequence). This CDR3 is 15 amino acids long. The V end was cut by 8 bases, the J end by 4 bases, with 23 bases between.

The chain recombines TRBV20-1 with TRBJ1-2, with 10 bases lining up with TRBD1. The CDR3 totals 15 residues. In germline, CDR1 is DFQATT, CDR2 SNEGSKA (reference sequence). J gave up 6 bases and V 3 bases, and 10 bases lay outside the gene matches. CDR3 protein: CSASVLTGGYDGYTF. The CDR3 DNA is TGCAGTGCTAGTGTTTTGACAGGGGGCTATGATGGCTACACCTTC.

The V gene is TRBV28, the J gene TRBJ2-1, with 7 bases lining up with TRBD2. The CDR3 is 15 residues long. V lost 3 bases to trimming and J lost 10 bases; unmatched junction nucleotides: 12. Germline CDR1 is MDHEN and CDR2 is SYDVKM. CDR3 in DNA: TGTGCCAGCAGTTTGAGAAGCGGGGATGCGGAAGAGCAGTTCTTC. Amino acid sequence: CASSLRSGDAEEQFF. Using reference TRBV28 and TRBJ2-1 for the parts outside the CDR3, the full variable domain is DVKVTQSSRYLVKRTGEKVFLECVQDMDHENMFWYRQDPGLGLRLIYFSYDVKMKEKGDIPEGYSVSREKKERFSLILESASTNQTSMYLCASSLRSGDAEEQFFGPGTRLTVL.

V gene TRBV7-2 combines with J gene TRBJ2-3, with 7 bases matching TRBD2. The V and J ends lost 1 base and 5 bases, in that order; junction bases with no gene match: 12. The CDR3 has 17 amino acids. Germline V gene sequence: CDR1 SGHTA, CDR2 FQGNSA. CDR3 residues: CASSLGNASGVVDTQYF. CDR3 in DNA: TGTGCCAGCAGCTTAGGGAACGCTAGCGGAGTCGTAGATACGCAGTATTTT.

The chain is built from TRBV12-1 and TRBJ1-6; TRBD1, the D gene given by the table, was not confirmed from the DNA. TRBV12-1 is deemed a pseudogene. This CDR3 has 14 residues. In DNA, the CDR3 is TGTGCCAGCAGCTTCCACAGGGGCAGTTCACCCCTCCACTTT. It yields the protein CASSFHRGSSPLHF.

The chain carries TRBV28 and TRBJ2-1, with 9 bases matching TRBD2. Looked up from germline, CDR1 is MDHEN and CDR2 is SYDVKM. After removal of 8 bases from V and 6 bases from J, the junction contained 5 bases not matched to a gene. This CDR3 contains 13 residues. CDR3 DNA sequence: TGTGCCAGCCGCGGGGGGGCTTTCAATGAGCAGTTCTTC. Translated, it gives CASRGGAFNEQFF.

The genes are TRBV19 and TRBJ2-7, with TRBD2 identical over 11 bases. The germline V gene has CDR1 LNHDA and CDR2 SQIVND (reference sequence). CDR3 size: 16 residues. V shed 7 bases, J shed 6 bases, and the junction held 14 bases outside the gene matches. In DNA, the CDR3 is TGTGCCAGTACCGCAGGGCCCGGGACTAGCGGATTCGAGCAGTACTTC. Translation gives CASTAGPGTSGFEQYF.

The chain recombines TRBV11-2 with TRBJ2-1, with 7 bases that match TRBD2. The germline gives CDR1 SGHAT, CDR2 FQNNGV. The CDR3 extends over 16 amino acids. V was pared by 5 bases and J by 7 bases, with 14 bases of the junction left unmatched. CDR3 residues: CASSPSVGSGVNEQFF. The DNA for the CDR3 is TGTGCCAGCAGCCCCTCGGTTGGGAGCGGGGTTAATGAGCAGTTCTTC.

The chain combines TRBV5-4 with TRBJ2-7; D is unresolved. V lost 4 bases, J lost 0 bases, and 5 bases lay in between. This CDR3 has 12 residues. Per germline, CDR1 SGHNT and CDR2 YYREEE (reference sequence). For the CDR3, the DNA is TGTGCCAGCAGCCGTAACTCCTACGAGCAGTACTTC. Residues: CASSRNSYEQYF. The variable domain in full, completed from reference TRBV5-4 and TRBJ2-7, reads ETGVTQSPTHLIKTRGQQVTLRCSSQSGHNTVSWYQQALGQGPQFIFQYYREEENGRGNFPPRFSGLQFPNYSSELNVNALELDDSALYLCASSRNSYEQYFGPGTRLTVT.

For the CDR3, the DNA is TGTGCCAGCAAGAACAGGGTCCGCAATAACTATGGCTACACCTTC. This encodes CASKNRVRNNYGYTF. The V call is TRBV6-5, the J call TRBJ1-2; the D gene is possibly TRBD1 (6 bases). The V gene lost 7 bases and the J gene lost 1 base, with 16 bases spanning the gap. The CDR3 is 15 residues long. Germline V gene sequence: CDR1 MNHEY, CDR2 SVGAGI.

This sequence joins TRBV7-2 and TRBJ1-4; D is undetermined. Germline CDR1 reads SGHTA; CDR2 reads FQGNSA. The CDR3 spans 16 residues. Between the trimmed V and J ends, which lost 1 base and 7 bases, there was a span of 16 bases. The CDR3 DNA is TGTGCCAGCAGCTTAGACCCGGTCAGAAGGAGTGAAAAACTGTTTTTT. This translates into CASSLDPVRRSEKLFF.

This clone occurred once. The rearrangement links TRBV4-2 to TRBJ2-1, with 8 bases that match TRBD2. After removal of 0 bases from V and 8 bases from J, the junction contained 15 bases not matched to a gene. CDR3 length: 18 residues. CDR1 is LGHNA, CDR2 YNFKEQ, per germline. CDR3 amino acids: CASSQEGSGGPIYYEQFF. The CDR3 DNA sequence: TGTGCCAGCAGCCAAGAGGGGTCGGGAGGGCCAATCTATTATGAGCAGTTCTTC.

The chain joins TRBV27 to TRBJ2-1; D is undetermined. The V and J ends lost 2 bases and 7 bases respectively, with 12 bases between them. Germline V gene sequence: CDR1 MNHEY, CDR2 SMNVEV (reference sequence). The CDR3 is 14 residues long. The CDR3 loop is CASSLPAGENEQFF. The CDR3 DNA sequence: TGTGCCAGCAGTTTACCCGCCGGAGAGAATGAGCAGTTCTTC.

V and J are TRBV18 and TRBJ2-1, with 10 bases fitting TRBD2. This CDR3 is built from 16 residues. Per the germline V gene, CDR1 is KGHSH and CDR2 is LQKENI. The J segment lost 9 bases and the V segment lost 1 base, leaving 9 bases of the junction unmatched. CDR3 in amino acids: CASSPQAGGPVGEQFF. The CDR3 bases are TGTGCCAGCTCACCACAAGCGGGAGGGCCGGTAGGTGAGCAGTTCTTC.

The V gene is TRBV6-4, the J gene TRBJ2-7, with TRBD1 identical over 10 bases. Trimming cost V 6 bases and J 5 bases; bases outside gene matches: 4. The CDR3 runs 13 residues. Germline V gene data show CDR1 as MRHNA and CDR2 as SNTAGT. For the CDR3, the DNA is TGTGCCAGCAGCCGGGACAGGGGTAACGAGCAGTACTTC. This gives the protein CASSRDRGNEQYF.

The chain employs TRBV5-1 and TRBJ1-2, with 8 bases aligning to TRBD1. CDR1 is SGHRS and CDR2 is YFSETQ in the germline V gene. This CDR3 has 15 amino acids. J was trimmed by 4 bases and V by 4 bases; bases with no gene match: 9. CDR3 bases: TGCGCCAGCAGCCCAGAGTGGGACAGGACCTATGGCTACACCTTC. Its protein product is CASSPEWDRTYGYTF.

CDR3 amino acids: CASSSVGANEQFF. CDR3 bases: TGTGCCAGCAGCTCCGTTGGGGCCAATGAGCAGTTCTTC. V and J are TRBV5-4 and TRBJ2-1, with D possibly TRBD1 on 5 matching bases. The CDR3 loop spans 13 amino acids. From germline, CDR1 is SGHNT and CDR2 YYREEE (reference sequence). Trimming pared 3 bases from V and 6 bases from J, leaving 10 bases between.

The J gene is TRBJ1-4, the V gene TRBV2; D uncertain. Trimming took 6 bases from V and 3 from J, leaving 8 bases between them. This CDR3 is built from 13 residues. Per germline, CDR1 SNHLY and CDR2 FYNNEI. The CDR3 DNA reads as TGTGCCAGCAGGTGGAGTCCTAATGAAAAACTGTTTTTT. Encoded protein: CASRWSPNEKLFF. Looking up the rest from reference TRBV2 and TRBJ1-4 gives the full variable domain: EPEVTQTPSHQVTQMGQEVILRCVPISNHLYFYWYRQILGQKVEFLVSFYNNEISEKSEIFDDQFSVERPDGSNFTLKIRSTKLEDSAMYFCASRWSPNEKLFFGSGTQLSVL.

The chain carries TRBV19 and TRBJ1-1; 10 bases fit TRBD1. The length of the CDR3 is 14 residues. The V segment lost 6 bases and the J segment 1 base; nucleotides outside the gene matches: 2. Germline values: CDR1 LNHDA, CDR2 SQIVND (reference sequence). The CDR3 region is CASSRDRGNTEAFF. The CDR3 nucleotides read TGTGCCAGTAGCCGGGACAGGGGGAACACTGAAGCTTTCTTT.

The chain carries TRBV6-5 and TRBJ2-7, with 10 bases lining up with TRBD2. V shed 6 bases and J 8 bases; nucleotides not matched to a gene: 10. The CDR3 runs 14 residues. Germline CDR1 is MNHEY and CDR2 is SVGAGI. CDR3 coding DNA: TGTGCCAGCAGACCGACTAGCGGGCCTTCTAAGCAGTACTTC. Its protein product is CASRPTSGPSKQYF.

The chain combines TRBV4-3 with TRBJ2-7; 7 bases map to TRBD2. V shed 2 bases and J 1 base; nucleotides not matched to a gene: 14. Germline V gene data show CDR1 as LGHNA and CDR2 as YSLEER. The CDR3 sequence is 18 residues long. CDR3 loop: CASSQQRGTSDSSYEQYF. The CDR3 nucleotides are TGCGCCAGCAGCCAACAGAGGGGAACTAGCGACTCTTCCTACGAGCAGTACTTC.

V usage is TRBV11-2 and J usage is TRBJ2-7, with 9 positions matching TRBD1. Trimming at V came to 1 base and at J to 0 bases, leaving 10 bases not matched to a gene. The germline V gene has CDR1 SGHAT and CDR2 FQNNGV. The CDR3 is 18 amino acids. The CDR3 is CASSLAGTGTGSSYEQYF. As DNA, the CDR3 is TGTGCCAGCAGCTTAGCGGGCACCGGGACAGGGAGCTCCTACGAGCAGTACTTC. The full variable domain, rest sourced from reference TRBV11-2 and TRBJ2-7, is EAGVAQSPRYKIIEKRQSVAFWCNPISGHATLYWYQQILGQGPKLLIQFQNNGVVDDSQLPKDRFSAERLKGVDSTLKIQPAKLEDSAVYLCASSLAGTGTGSSYEQYFGPGTRLTVT.

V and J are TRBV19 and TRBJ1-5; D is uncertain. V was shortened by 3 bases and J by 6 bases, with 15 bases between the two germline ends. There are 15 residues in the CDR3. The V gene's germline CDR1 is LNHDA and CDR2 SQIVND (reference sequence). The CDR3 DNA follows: TGTGCCAGTAGTATCGTTCAGAGGGTAAGTCAGCCCCAGCATTTT. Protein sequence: CASSIVQRVSQPQHF.

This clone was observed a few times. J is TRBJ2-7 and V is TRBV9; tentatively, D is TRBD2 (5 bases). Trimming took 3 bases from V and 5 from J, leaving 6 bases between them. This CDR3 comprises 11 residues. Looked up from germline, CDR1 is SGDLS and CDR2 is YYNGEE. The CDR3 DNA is TGTGCCAGCAGCGCCGGGAACGAGCAGTACTTC. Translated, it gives CASSAGNEQYF. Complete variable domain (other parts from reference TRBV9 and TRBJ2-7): DSGVTQTPKHLITATGQRVTLRCSPRSGDLSVYWYQQSLDQGLQFLIQYYNGEERAKGNILERFSAQQFPDLHSELNLSSLELGDSALYFCASSAGNEQYFGPGTRLTVT.

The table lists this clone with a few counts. This CDR3 is CASSLVAGAYEQYF. The DNA of the CDR3 is TGTGCCAGCAGCTTAGTTGCGGGAGCCTACGAGCAGTACTTC. This sequence joins TRBV11-2 and TRBJ2-7; 7 nucleotides line up with TRBD2. This CDR3 region has 14 residues. J gave up 2 bases and V 1 base, and 2 bases lay outside the gene matches. The germline gives CDR1 SGHAT, CDR2 FQNNGV.

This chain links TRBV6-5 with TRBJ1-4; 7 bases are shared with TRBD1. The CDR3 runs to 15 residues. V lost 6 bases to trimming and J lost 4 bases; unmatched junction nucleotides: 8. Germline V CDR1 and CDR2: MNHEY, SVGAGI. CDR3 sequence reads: CASRANRGRNEKLFF. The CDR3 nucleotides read TGTGCCAGCAGAGCCAACAGGGGTCGTAATGAAAAACTGTTTTTT.

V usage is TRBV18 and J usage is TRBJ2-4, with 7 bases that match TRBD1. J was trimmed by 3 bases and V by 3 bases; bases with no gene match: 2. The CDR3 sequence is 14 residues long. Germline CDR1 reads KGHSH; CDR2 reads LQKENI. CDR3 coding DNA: TGTGCCAGCTCACCTCGGGACAGCAAAAACATTCAGTACTTC. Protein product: CASSPRDSKNIQYF.

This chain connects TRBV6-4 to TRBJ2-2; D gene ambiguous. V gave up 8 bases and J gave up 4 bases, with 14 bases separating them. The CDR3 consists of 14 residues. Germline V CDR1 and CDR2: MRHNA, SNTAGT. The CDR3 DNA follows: TGTGCCAGCGGCCCTGAGCGTGGCACCGGGGAGCTGTTTTTT. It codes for CASGPERGTGELFF.